This T cell receptor (beta chain) was observed in a study of blood T cell repertoires in COVID-19. Whole-study context: PBMCs, B-cell-depleted T cells, or T cells provided the cDNA or gDNA that made up the material.

Only in-frame clones appear in the TCRdb table, and some are missing; sequencing was by immunoSEQ multiplex PCR. The repertoire holds 280,000 or so clones, with approximately 88% as singletons. CDR1 is WNHNN, CDR2 SYGVQD, per germline (reference sequence). V shed 3 bases and J shed 1 base, with 11 bases lying between them. The CDR3 has 15 residues. The sequenced sample consisted of peripheral blood. This receptor was taken from a man aged 18 to 30 with active or convalescent COVID-19. The V call is TRBV10-1, the J call TRBJ2-3, with D tentatively TRBD2 (5 bases). CDR3 sequence (DNA): TGCGCCAGCAGTGAATTATCCGGGGGCACAGATACGCAGTATTTT. Protein: CASSELSGGTDTQYF.